These 10 T cell receptor beta chains were all obtained from the same sample, sequenced in a study of cytomegalovirus exposure and HLA in healthy donors. PCR amplification relied on 60 Vbeta primers (plus 13 Jbeta primers). This table comes from immunoSEQ multiplex PCR, and its TCRdb copy is limited to in-frame clones, with some not included. The sample has about 120,000 clones; 6.5% to 9.5% are singletons. Material for sequencing was PBMCs. The origin of the receptors is a woman in her 40s in good health and CMV-seropositive.

The rearrangement uses TRBV9 and TRBJ2-1; 9 bases align to TRBD1. V shed 3 bases and J 3 bases; nucleotides not matched to a gene: 4. The CDR3 is 15 residues long. Germline values: CDR1 SGDLS, CDR2 YYNGEE. CDR3 region: CASSETGGIYNEQFF. DNA for the CDR3: TGTGCCAGCAGCGAGACAGGGGGAATCTACAATGAGCAGTTCTTC.

The rearrangement uses TRBV4-1 and TRBJ2-1; unclear D gene. The CDR3 length is 18 residues. Trimming stripped 0 bases from V and 7 bases from J, with 22 bases between. Germline V gives CDR1 MGHRA, CDR2 YSYEKL. In DNA, the CDR3 is TGCGCCAGCAGCCAAGAATCCTCGCGGTCTAGTTTACCAAATGAGCAGTTCTTC. Translated: CASSQESSRSSLPNEQFF.

This clone was counted a few times. V and J are TRBV19 and TRBJ2-2, with 7 bases lining up with TRBD1. The CDR3 is 17 amino acids. Per the germline V gene, CDR1 is LNHDA and CDR2 is SQIVND (reference sequence). V was clipped by 7 bases and J by 7 bases; unmatched bases: 18. CDR3 DNA: TGTGCCAGTATCGGTGTCGGGACAGAGTTCGAGAGCGGGGAGCTGTTTTTT. This gives the protein CASIGVGTEFESGELFF.

The genes are TRBV15 and TRBJ2-1; 9 bases are a match to TRBD1. J was trimmed by 8 bases and V by 1 base; bases with no gene match: 6. Per germline, CDR1 LNHNV and CDR2 YYDKDF (reference sequence). CDR3 length: 15 residues. CDR3 nucleotides: TGTGCCACCAGCAGAGGGACAGGGGAAGTGGATGAGCAGTTCTTC. Its protein is CATSRGTGEVDEQFF.

The CDR3: CASSALTGSSYEQYF. The DNA of the CDR3 is TGTGCCAGCAGTGCTTTGACAGGGAGCTCCTACGAGCAGTACTTC. This chain uses TRBV6-1 with TRBJ2-7; TRBD1 agrees at 7 bases. CDR3 length: 15 amino acids. Trimming removed 4 bases from V and 0 bases from J; junction bases left unmatched: 6. Germline CDR1 MNHNS, CDR2 SASEGT.

This clone was counted only a few times. The V and J genes are TRBV6-6 and TRBJ1-5, with TRBD1 matching 7 bases. The CDR3 consists of 15 residues. Germline trimming cut 5 bases from V and 9 bases from J; bases unmatched to any gene: 13. Germline V gene data show CDR1 as MNHNY and CDR2 as SVGAGI (reference sequence). CDR3 DNA sequence: TGTGCCAGCAGTGCTAGGACAGGACCTTCGAGGCCCCAGCATTTT. Its protein product is CASSARTGPSRPQHF.

The rearrangement uses TRBV29-1 and TRBJ1-2; D gene ambiguous. CDR3 length equals 13 residues. The V and J ends lost 2 bases and 5 bases respectively, with 12 bases between them. Per the germline V gene, CDR1 is SQVTM and CDR2 is ANQGSEA. CDR3 in DNA: TGCAGCGTTGAAACTCGAGCCGTATATGGCTACACCTTC. It specifies CSVETRAVYGYTF.

This clone was detected a few times. The rearrangement links TRBV5-1 to TRBJ1-1, with unresolved D. This CDR3 region has 13 residues. Trimming removed 2 bases from V and 2 bases from J, with 7 bases in between. Germline V gene sequence: CDR1 SGHRS, CDR2 YFSETQ. The DNA of the CDR3 is TGCGCCAGCAGCTTTGCAGGAAACACTGAAGCTTTCTTT. Translation: CASSFAGNTEAFF.

This clone was seen a handful of times. The chain carries TRBV7-6 and TRBJ2-3, with 7 positions matching TRBD2. The V gene end was trimmed by 6 bases and the J gene end by 3 bases; junction bases not matched to a gene: 12. The CDR3 runs to 16 residues. Per the germline V gene, CDR1 is SGHVS and CDR2 is FNYEAQ. The CDR3 DNA sequence: TGTGCCAGCAGTTCACCGGGCGGGGAGGGAACAGATACGCAGTATTTT. This encodes CASSSPGGEGTDTQYF.

This clone was seen once. This chain links TRBV27 with TRBJ2-1, with 7 nucleotides matching TRBD2. This CDR3 is built from 14 residues. Per germline, CDR1 MNHEY and CDR2 SMNVEV (reference sequence). Trimming took 4 bases from V and 8 from J; bases not matched to a gene: 8. The DNA for the CDR3 is TGTGCCAGCAGTTCGGCTCGGGGGAGGGATGAGCAGTTCTTC. It translates to CASSSARGRDEQFF.